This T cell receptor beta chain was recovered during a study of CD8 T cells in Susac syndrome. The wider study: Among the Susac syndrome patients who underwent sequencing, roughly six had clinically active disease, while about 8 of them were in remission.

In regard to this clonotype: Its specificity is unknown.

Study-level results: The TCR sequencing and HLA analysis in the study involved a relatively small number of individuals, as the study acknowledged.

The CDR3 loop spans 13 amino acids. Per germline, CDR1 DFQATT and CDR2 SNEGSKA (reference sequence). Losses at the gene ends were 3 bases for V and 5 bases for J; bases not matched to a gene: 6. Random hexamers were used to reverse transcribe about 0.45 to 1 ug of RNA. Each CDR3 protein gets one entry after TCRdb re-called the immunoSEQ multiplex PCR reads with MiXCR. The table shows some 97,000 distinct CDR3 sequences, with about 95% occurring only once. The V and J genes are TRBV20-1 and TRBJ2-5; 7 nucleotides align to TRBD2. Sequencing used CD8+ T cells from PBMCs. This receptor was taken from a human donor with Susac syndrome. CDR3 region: CSARGLSLETQYF. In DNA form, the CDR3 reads TGCAGTGCTAGGGGACTAAGCTTGGAGACCCAGTACTTC.